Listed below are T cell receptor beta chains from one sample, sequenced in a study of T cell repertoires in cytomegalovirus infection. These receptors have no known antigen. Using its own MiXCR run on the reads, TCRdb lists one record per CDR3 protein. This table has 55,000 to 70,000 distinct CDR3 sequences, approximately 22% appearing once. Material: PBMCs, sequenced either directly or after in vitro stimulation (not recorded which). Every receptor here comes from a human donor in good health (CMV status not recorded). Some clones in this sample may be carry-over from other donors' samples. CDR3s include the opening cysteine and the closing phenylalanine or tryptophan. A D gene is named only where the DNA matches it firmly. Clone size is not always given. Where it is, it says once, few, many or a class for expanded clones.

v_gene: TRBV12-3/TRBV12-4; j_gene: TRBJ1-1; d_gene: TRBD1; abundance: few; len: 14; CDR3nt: TGTGCCAGCAAGGGACAGGGAGGTTTCACTGAAGCTTTCTTT; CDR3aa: CASKGQGGFTEAFF
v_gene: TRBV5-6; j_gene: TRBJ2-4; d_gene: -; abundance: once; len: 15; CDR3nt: TGTGCCAGCAGCTCCGACCTAGCAGCCAAAAACATTCAGTACTTC; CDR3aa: CASSSDLAAKNIQYF
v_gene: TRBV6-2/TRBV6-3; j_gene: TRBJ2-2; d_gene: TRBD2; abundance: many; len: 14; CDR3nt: TGTGCCAGCATTAGCGGGAGTAACACCGGGGAGCTGTTTTTT; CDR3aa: CASISGSNTGELFF
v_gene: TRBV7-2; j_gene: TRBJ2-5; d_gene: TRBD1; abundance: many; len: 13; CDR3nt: TGTGCCAGCAACAGACAGGGCCAAGAGACCCAGTACTTC; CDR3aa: CASNRQGQETQYF
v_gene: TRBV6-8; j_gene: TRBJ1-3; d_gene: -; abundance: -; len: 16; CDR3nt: TGTGCCAGCAGTCCACATACAGGGAGCTTCGGAAACACCATATATTTT; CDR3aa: CASSPHTGSFGNTIYF
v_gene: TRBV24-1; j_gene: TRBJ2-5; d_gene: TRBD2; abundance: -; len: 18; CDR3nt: TGTGCCACCAGTGAGAGACTAGCGGGACTCGGAAGGGAAGAGACCCAGTACTTC; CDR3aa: CATSERLAGLGREETQYF
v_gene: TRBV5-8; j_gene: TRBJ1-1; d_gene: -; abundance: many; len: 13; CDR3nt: TGTGCCAGCAGCTTGTTTAGAAGTACTGAAGCTTTCTTT; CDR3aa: CASSLFRSTEAFF
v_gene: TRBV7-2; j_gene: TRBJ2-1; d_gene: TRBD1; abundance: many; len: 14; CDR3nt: TGTGCCAGCAGCTTGGGACAGGGGTACAATGAGCAGTTCTTC; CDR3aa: CASSLGQGYNEQFF
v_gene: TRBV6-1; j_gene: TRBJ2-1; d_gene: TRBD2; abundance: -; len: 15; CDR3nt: TGTGCCAGCAGTGAGGCGACTAGCGGGAGGGCCCTTCTTTTCTTC; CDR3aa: CASSEATSGRALLFF
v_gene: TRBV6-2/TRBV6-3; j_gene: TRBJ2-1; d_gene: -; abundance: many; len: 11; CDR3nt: TGTGCCAGCAGCCATAACGGGTACGAGTTCTTC; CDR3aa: CASSHNGYEFF
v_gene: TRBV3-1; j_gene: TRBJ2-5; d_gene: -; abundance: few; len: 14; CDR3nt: TGTGCCAGCAGCCAAGTCGGAGTCCAAGAGACCCAGTACTTC; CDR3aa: CASSQVGVQETQYF
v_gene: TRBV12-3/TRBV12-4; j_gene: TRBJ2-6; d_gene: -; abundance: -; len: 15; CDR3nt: TGTGCCAGCACCCCCGGCCCCTCTGGGGCCAACGTCCTGACTTTC; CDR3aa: CASTPGPSGANVLTF
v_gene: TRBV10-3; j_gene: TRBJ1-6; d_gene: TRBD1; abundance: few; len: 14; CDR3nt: TGTGCCATCAAAGGGACAGGGGGCAATTCACCCCTCCACTTT; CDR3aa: CAIKGTGGNSPLHF
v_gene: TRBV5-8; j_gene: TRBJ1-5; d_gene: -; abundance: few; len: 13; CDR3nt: TGTGCCAGCAGAACGACCATGAACCAGCCCCAGCATTTT; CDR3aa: CASRTTMNQPQHF
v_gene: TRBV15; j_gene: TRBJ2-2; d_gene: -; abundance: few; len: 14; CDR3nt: TGTGCCACCAGCCCAAAGCTGGACCGCGGGGAGCTGTTTTTT; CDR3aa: CATSPKLDRGELFF
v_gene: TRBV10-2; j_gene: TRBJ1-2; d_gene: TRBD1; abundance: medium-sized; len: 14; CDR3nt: TGCGCCAGCAGTGAGTCGACAGGGTTCGATGGCTACACCTTC; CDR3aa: CASSESTGFDGYTF
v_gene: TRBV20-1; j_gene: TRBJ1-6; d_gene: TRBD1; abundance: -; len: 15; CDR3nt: TGCAGTGCTAGAGGTTCCGGGACAGGGAACTCACCCCTCCACTTT; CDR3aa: CSARGSGTGNSPLHF
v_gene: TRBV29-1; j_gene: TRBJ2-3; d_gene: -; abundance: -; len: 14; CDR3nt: TGCAGCGTTGTAGAGGTGTCGGGCACAGATACGCAGTATTTT; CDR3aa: CSVVEVSGTDTQYF
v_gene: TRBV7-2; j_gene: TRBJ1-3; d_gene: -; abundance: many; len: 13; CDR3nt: TGTGCCAGCAGCTTAGGAGGATTGAACACCATATATTTT; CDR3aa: CASSLGGLNTIYF
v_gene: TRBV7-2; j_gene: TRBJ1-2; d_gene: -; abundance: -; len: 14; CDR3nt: TGTGCCAGCAGCGCCAGACAGCCATACTATGGCTACACCTTC; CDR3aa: CASSARQPYYGYTF
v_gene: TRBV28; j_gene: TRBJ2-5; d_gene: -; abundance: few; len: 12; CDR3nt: TGTGCCAGCAGTTTACGGGAAGAGACCCAGTACTTC; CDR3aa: CASSLREETQYF
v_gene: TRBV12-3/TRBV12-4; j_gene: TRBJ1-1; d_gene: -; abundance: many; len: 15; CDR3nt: TGTGCCAGCAGTTTTAGGTGGGGGCGGAACACTGAAGCTTTCTTT; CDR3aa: CASSFRWGRNTEAFF
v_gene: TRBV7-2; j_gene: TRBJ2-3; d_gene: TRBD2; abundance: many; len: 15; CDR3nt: TGTGCCAGCAGTTCCCCGGGACTAGTAATGGATACGCAGTATTTT; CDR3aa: CASSSPGLVMDTQYF
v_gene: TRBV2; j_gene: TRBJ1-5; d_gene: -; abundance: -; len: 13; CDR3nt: TGTGCCAGCACCGACATCCGCAATCAGCCCCAGCATTTT; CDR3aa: CASTDIRNQPQHF
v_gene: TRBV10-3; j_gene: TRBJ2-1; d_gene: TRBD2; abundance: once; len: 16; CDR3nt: TGTGCCATCAGGCAGGGACTAGCGGGACTTTACAATGAGCAGTTCTTC; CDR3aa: CAIRQGLAGLYNEQFF
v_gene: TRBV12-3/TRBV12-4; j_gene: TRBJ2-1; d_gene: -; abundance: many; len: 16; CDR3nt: TGTGCCAGCAGTTTATTCCCGGGACTTGGGGCCGATGAGCAGTTCTTC; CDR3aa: CASSLFPGLGADEQFF
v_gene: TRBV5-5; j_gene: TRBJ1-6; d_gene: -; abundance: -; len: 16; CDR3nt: TGTGCCAGCAGCCCGACCAGGGGCTTTCGTAATTCACCCCTCCACTTT; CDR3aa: CASSPTRGFRNSPLHF
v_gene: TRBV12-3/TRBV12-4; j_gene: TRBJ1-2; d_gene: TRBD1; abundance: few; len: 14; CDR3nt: TGTGCCAGCAGTCCACAGGGGGCGGACTATGGCTACACCTTC; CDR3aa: CASSPQGADYGYTF
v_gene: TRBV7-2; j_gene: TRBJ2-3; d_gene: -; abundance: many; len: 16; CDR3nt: TGTGCCAGCAGCTTACTCAACAGGGTTCTAGGAGATACGCAGTATTTT; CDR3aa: CASSLLNRVLGDTQYF
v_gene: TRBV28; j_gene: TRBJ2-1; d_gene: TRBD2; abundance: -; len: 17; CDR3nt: TGTGCCAGCACCTATACCTCCGGGACTAGCTCGAGGTCTGAGCAGTTCTTC; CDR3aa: CASTYTSGTSSRSEQFF
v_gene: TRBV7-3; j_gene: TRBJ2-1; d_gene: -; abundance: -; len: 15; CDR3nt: TGTGCCAGCAGCCCGACAGTGGCTGGTAGACGGGGGCAGTTCTTC; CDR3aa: CASSPTVAGRRGQFF
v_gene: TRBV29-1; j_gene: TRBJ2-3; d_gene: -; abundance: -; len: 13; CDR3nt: TGCAGCGTCGGACAGAAGGGTACAGATACGCAGTATTTT; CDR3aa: CSVGQKGTDTQYF
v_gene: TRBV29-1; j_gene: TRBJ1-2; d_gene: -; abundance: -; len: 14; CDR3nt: TGCAGCGTTGAAGATGCCGGACAGTCGGCCGGCTACACCTTC; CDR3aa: CSVEDAGQSAGYTF
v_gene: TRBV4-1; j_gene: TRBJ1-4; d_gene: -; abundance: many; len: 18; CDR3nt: TGCGCCAGCAGCCAAGATCCAAAACAGAGAATCTCTAATGAAAAACTGTTTTTT; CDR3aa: CASSQDPKQRISNEKLFF
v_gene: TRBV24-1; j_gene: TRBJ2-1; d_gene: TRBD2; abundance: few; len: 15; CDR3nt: TGTGCCACCAGTGGGGTAAGCGGGAGGGTCCATGAGCAGTTCTTC; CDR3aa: CATSGVSGRVHEQFF
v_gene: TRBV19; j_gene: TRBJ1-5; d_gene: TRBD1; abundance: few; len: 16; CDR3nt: TGTGCCAGTAGTATTCGACAGGGGACGAACAATCAGCCCCAGCATTTT; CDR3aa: CASSIRQGTNNQPQHF
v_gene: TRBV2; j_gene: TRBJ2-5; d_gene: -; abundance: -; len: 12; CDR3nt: TGTGCCAGCACTGGGGGAGGAGAGACCCAGTACTTC; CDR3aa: CASTGGGETQYF
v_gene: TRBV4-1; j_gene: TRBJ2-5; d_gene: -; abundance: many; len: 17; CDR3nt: TGCGCCAGCAGCCAAGATGGGCTAGCTCTATGGGGAGAGACCCAGTACTTC; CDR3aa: CASSQDGLALWGETQYF
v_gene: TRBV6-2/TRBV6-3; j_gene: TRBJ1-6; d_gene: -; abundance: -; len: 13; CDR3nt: TGTGCCAGCACCCCGAACAGGAGCTCACCCCTCCACTTT; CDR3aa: CASTPNRSSPLHF
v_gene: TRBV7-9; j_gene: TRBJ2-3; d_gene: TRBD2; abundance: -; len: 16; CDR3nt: TGTGCCAGCAGCTCCCAATGGACAGCGGGAGGGGATACGCAGTATTTT; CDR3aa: CASSSQWTAGGDTQYF
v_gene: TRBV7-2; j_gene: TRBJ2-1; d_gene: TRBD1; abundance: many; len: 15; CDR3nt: TGTGCCAGCAGCGTGGACAGGGGCTCCTACAATGAGCAGTTCTTC; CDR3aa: CASSVDRGSYNEQFF
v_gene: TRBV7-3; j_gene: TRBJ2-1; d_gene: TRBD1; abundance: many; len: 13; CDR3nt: TGTGCCAGCAGCTGGACAGGGAACAATGAGCAGTTCTTC; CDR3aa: CASSWTGNNEQFF
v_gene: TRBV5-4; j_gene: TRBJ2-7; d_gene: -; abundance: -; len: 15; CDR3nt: TGTGCCAGCAACGAAAAAGGGAGATTGATCGACGAGCAGTACTTC; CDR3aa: CASNEKGRLIDEQYF
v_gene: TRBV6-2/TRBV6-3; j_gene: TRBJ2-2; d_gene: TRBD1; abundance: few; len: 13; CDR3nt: TGTGTCTGTAGGGGGCTTGACACCGGGGAGCTGTTTTTT; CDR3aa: CVCRGLDTGELFF
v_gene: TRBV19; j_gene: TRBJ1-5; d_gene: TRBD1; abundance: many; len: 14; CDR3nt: TGTGCCACTTCCGGGACAGGGGCAAGTCAGCCCCAGCATTTT; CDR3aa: CATSGTGASQPQHF
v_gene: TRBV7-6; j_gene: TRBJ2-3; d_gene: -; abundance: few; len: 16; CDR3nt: TGTGCCAGCAGCGTGGGTAGCGGCCAAGGTTCAGATACGCAGTATTTT; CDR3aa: CASSVGSGQGSDTQYF
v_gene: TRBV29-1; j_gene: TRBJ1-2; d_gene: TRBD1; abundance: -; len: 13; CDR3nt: TGCAGCGTTGGCCGGGACAGGGTATATGGCTACACCTTC; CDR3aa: CSVGRDRVYGYTF
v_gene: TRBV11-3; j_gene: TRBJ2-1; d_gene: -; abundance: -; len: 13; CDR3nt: TGTGCCAGCAGCTTAGACGGGGACGGGGAGCAGTTCTTC; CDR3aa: CASSLDGDGEQFF
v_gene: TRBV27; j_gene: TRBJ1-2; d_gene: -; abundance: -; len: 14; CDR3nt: TGTGCCAGCAGTCACGGGGGGGAGTTTTATGGCTACACCTTC; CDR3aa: CASSHGGEFYGYTF
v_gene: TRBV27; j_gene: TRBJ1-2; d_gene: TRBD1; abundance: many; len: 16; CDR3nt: TGTGCCAGCAGTTTCCAGGGGCAGGGGGCGAGTTATGGCTACACCTTC; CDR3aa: CASSFQGQGASYGYTF
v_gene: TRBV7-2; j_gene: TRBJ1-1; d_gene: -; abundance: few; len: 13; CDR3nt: TGTGCCAGCAGTCTCGGGGGGCCCACTGAAGCTTTCTTT; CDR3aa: CASSLGGPTEAFF
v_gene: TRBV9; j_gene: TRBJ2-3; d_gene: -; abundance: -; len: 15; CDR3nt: TGTGCCAGCAGCGCCAGCGGATCGGGGGCAGATACGCAGTATTTT; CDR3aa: CASSASGSGADTQYF
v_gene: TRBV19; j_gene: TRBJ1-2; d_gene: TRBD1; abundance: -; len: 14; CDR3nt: TGTGCCAGTAGGCTAGGACAGGGGAACTATGGCTACACCTTC; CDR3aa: CASRLGQGNYGYTF
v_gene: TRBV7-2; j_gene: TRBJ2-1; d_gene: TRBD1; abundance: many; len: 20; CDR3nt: TGTGCCAGCAGCTTACTCAAGGGACAGGGCTATGGGCGCTCCTACAATGAGCAGTTCTTC; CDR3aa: CASSLLKGQGYGRSYNEQFF
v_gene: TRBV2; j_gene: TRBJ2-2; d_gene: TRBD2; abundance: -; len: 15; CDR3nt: TGTGCCAGCAGTACGACTAGCGGGAGACCCGGGGAGCTGTTTTTT; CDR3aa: CASSTTSGRPGELFF
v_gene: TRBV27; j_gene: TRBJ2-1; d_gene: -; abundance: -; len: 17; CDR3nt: TGTGCCAGCAGTCACCTTAGTGCGCAGAGCTCCTACAATGAGCAGTTCTTC; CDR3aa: CASSHLSAQSSYNEQFF
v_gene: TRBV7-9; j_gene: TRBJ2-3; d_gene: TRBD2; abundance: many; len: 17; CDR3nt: TGTGCCAGCAGCGCACTTCTAGCGGGAGGGCCGAGGGATACGCAGTATTTT; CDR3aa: CASSALLAGGPRDTQYF
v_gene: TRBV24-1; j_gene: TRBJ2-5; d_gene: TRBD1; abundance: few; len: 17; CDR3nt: TGTGCCACCAGTGACCCAAGCGTCGGACAGGGAAAAGAGACCCAGTACTTC; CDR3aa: CATSDPSVGQGKETQYF
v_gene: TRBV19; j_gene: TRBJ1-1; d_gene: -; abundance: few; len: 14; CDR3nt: TGTGCCAGTAGTATCGTGGGACTCAACACTGAAGCTTTCTTT; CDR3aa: CASSIVGLNTEAFF
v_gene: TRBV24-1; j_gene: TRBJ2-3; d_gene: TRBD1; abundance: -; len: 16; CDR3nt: TGTGCCACCAGTGATCGGGGACAGACTAGCACAGATACGCAGTATTTT; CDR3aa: CATSDRGQTSTDTQYF